The next 17 T cell receptor beta chains were all read from a single sample in a study of blood T cell repertoires in COVID-19. Here immunoSEQ multiplex PCR was the method, and the copy in TCRdb shows in-frame clones only, minus some. The table has around 300,000 clones, roughly 90% seen once. The source material was peripheral blood. These receptors originate from a woman in her 40s who had recovered from COVID-19.

J is TRBJ2-1 and V is TRBV7-3; 9 nucleotides agree with TRBD2. Germline loops: CDR1 SGHTA, CDR2 FQGTGA. The CDR3 is 15 residues long. The J segment lost 8 bases and the V segment lost 0 bases, leaving 5 bases of the junction unmatched. CDR3 DNA sequence: TGTGCCAGCAGCTTAACTAGCGGGAGAACCCATGAGCAGTTCTTC. It specifies CASSLTSGRTHEQFF.

V and J are TRBV2 and TRBJ1-6; the D gene is possibly TRBD1 (6 bases). Trimming removed 6 bases at V and 5 bases at J, with 14 bases between. There are 15 residues in the CDR3. CDR1 SNHLY and CDR2 FYNNEI come from the germline V gene. The CDR3 coding sequence is TGTGCCAGCAGAGTTCAGGGGACGAATAATTCACCCCTCCACTTT. Translated: CASRVQGTNNSPLHF. The full variable domain, its missing parts supplied by reference TRBV2 and TRBJ1-6, is EPEVTQTPSHQVTQMGQEVILRCVPISNHLYFYWYRQILGQKVEFLVSFYNNEISEKSEIFDDQFSVERPDGSNFTLKIRSTKLEDSAMYFCASRVQGTNNSPLHFGNGTRLTVT.

The chain carries TRBV28 and TRBJ2-7; 7 positions match TRBD1. The CDR3 is made up of 14 amino acids. In germline, CDR1 is MDHEN, CDR2 SYDVKM. Trimming cost V 5 bases and J 5 bases; bases outside gene matches: 9. CDR3 in amino acids: CASSPLRQGDEQYF. The DNA for the CDR3 is TGTGCCAGCAGTCCTCTCAGACAGGGCGACGAGCAGTACTTC. The variable domain in full, with the rest retrieved from reference TRBV28 and TRBJ2-7, is DVKVTQSSRYLVKRTGEKVFLECVQDMDHENMFWYRQDPGLGLRLIYFSYDVKMKEKGDIPEGYSVSREKKERFSLILESASTNQTSMYLCASSPLRQGDEQYFGPGTRLTVT.

The J gene is TRBJ1-5, the V gene TRBV18, with D possibly being TRBD1 (6 bases). Trimming took off 3 bases at V and 4 bases at J, with 13 bases between the two ends. Germline V gene sequence: CDR1 KGHSH, CDR2 LQKENI. The CDR3 runs 15 residues. The CDR3 spells CASSPPGHVNQPQHF. CDR3 sequence (DNA): TGTGCCAGCTCACCCCCGGGACACGTAAATCAGCCCCAGCATTTT.

This chain links TRBV6-1 with TRBJ1-4; D possibly corresponds to TRBD1 (5 bases). The V end lost 1 base, the J end lost 8 bases, and 14 bases lay between the germline ends. The CDR3 runs to 15 residues. The V gene's germline CDR1 is MNHNS and CDR2 SASEGT. The CDR3 DNA is TGTGCCAGCAGTGAAGGGCCAGGGCTGAAGGAAAAACTGTTTTTT. Protein: CASSEGPGLKEKLFF.

The V and J genes are TRBV19 and TRBJ1-1; no clear D. Between the trimmed V and J ends, which lost 0 bases and 7 bases, there was a span of 6 bases. The CDR3 loop spans 12 amino acids. CDR1 LNHDA and CDR2 SQIVND come from the germline V gene (reference sequence). Here the CDR3 DNA reads TGTGCCAGTAGTATAGACCATAGTGAAGCTTTCTTT. Amino acid sequence: CASSIDHSEAFF.

The chain employs TRBV5-1 and TRBJ2-1; 14 nucleotides match TRBD2. There are 20 residues in the CDR3. The junction had 13 bases not matched to a gene; V was cut back by 4 bases and J by 1 base. The germline gives CDR1 SGHRS, CDR2 YFSETQ. Here the CDR3 reads CASSATPGTSGRLSYNEQFF. The CDR3 coding sequence is TGCGCCAGCAGCGCCACTCCCGGGACTAGCGGGAGATTGTCCTACAATGAGCAGTTCTTC.

The table lists this clone with a count of one. The V call is TRBV7-9, the J call TRBJ2-1; TRBD2 agrees at 8 bases. The CDR3 length is 18 residues. Germline V gene data show CDR1 as SEHNR and CDR2 as FQNEAQ (reference sequence). Losses at the gene ends were 1 base for V and 9 bases for J; bases not matched to a gene: 17. The CDR3 DNA follows: TGTGCCAGCAGCTTAGGACTCCCGCGAGCGGGAGAGGCCGGTGAGCAGTTCTTC. Encoded protein: CASSLGLPRAGEAGEQFF.

This clone was recorded a few times. J is TRBJ2-2 and V is TRBV19; no clear D gene. Trimming stripped 8 bases from V and 0 bases from J, with 10 bases between. This CDR3 is built from 14 residues. Germline V lookup: CDR1 LNHDA, CDR2 SQIVND (reference sequence). CDR3 bases: TGTGCCAGTTGCGGCAGTTCGAACACCGGGGAGCTGTTTTTT. It yields the protein CASCGSSNTGELFF.

The rearrangement joins TRBV5-1 to TRBJ2-5, with TRBD1 identical over 10 bases. The germline V gene has CDR1 SGHRS and CDR2 YFSETQ. V gave up 3 bases and J gave up 2 bases; unmatched junction bases: 7. The CDR3 spans 16 residues. CDR3 protein: CASSWGDRGEQETQYF. The CDR3 DNA follows: TGCGCCAGCAGCTGGGGGGACAGGGGCGAACAAGAGACCCAGTACTTC.

The chain has TRBV6-5 and TRBJ2-7; D possibly corresponds to TRBD1 (7 bases). V was shortened by 8 bases and J by 2 bases, with 16 bases between the two germline ends. Looked up from germline, CDR1 is MNHEY and CDR2 is SVGAGI. The CDR3 is 14 amino acids. CDR3 amino acids: CASGPRDSTYEQYF. The DNA of the CDR3 is TGTGCCAGCGGCCCGCGGGACAGCACCTACGAGCAGTACTTC.

V is TRBV27 and J is TRBJ1-5; D may be TRBD1 (5 bases). The V end was cut by 5 bases, the J end by 7 bases, with 18 bases between. Per the germline V gene, CDR1 is MNHEY and CDR2 is SMNVEV (reference sequence). The CDR3 extends over 15 amino acids. In DNA, the CDR3 is TGTGCCAGCAGTCCCTCTTGGGGGGTAGGCCAGCCCCAGCATTTT. As protein: CASSPSWGVGQPQHF.

This clone was counted ten times or more. Here the CDR3 reads CASRPGTSGYNEQFF. The CDR3 bases are TGTGCCAGCAGACCCGGGACTAGCGGCTACAATGAGCAGTTCTTC. The chain is built from TRBV6-5 and TRBJ2-1; 11 bases line up with TRBD2. The CDR3 has 15 residues. Germline CDR1 and CDR2: MNHEY and SVGAGI. V lost 6 bases to trimming and J lost 3 bases; unmatched junction nucleotides: 4.

This clone was seen only once. This chain uses TRBV18 with TRBJ2-2, with TRBD1 matching over 8 bases. After removal of 4 bases from V and 2 bases from J, the junction contained 12 bases not matched to a gene. The CDR3 length is 18 residues. The germline CDR1 and CDR2 sequences are KGHSH and LQKENI. The CDR3 nucleotides read TGTGCCAGCTCACGGAACCGTGGGACAGGCATAAACACCGGGGAGCTGTTTTTT. Amino acids: CASSRNRGTGINTGELFF.

The chain employs TRBV6-5 and TRBJ2-7; 10 nucleotides agree with TRBD1. Germline V CDR1 and CDR2: MNHEY, SVGAGI. The J segment lost 3 bases and the V segment lost 0 bases, leaving 5 bases of the junction unmatched. This CDR3 spans 16 amino acids. The CDR3 DNA reads as TGTGCCAGCAGTTACTCCCGGGACAGGGGTTACTACGAGCAGTACTTC. It is translated as CASSYSRDRGYYEQYF.

This clone has only one observation. The chain carries TRBV3-1 (or the pseudogene TRBV3-2) and TRBJ2-1, with 9 bases lining up with TRBD2. This CDR3 region has 19 residues. The germline CDR1 and CDR2 sequences are LGHDT and YNNKEL (reference sequence). The ends lost 1 base at V and 0 bases at J; junction bases unmatched: 10. The CDR3 DNA follows: TGTGCCAGCAGCCAAGTCAGACTAGCGGTATTAATCTCCTACAATGAGCAGTTCTTC. The encoded protein is CASSQVRLAVLISYNEQFF.

The gene calls are TRBV6-5 and TRBJ2-5; tentative D call: TRBD2 (7 bases). The V end was cut by 6 bases, the J end by 1 base, with 15 bases between. Germline-derived CDR1 and CDR2 are MNHEY and SVGAGI. The CDR3 length is 15 residues. The DNA for the CDR3 is TGTGCCAGCAGACCCGGCGGGGGCCTCCAAGAGACCCAGTACTTC. This codes for CASRPGGGLQETQYF.